This section outlines one T cell receptor (beta chain) sequence together with its context. Generated by immunoSEQ multiplex PCR, the TCRdb table keeps only in-frame clones and is missing some. The sample lists 200,000 or so clones, 70% to 90% occurring once. This record belongs to a study of blood T cell repertoires in COVID-19. About the research overall: There were acute and convalescent COVID-19 samples, and they came from the United States, Italy and Spain. T cells, B-cell-depleted T cells, or PBMCs supplied cDNA or gDNA.

In germline, CDR1 is SGHRS, CDR2 YFSETQ. CDR3 length: 15 amino acids. V trimming: 4 bases; J trimming: 5 bases; junction bases outside the gene matches: 8. The chain uses TRBV5-1 and TRBJ1-2; 10 nucleotides line up with TRBD1. This TCR was recovered from a woman aged 40 to 50 who had recovered from COVID-19. The sequencing sample was made of peripheral blood. The CDR3 DNA follows: TGCGCCAGCAGCAGGGAGGGACAGGGGATATATGGCTACACCTTC. Protein: CASSREGQGIYGYTF.